This TCR beta chain emerged from a study of blood T cells in healthy people across ages. Study-wide findings and caveats: PBMCs left unsorted prevented a conclusive naive versus antigen-experienced comparison. The study found TCR beta diversity correlated strongly with naive T cell percentage.

This clonotype was found a few times. Its antigen is as yet unknown. The use of a sample-barcoded 5' primer and a J-beta primer mix characterized a second PCR of roughly 7 to 12 cycles. TCRdb called the 5' RACE reads again in MiXCR, with one record for every CDR3 protein. The sample yields roughly 2 million distinct CDR3 sequences, around half seen once. Healthy Caucasian individuals from Russia aged about 6 to 100 were enrolled as donors. The CDR3 runs 15 residues. Germline trimming cut 4 bases from V and 4 bases from J; bases unmatched to any gene: 9. Germline V gene data show CDR1 as SGDLS and CDR2 as YYNGEE.

Sequencing was performed on blood. This sequence joins TRBV9 and TRBJ2-7; 9 bases align to TRBD1. The source of this sequence is a woman between 40 and 50 years old in good health. This chain's CDR3 is CASSPFPDRGYEQYF. The CDR3 region has the DNA TGTGCCAGCAGCCCCTTCCCGGACAGGGGATACGAGCAGTACTTC.